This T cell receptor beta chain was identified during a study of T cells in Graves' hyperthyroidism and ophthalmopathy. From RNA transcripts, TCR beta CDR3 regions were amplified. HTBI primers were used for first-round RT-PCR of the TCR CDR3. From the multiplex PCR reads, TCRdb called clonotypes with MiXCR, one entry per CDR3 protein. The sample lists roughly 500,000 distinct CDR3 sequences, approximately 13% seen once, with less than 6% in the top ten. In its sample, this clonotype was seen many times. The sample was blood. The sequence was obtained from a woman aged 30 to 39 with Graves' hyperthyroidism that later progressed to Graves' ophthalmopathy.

CDR3 DNA: TGTGCCACCAGTGATTTCAGTAGCGGGAGTGACATTCAGTACTTC. It specifies CATSDFSSGSDIQYF. The J gene is TRBJ2-4, the V gene TRBV24-1, with 9 bases identical to TRBD2. The CDR3 covers 15 residues. The J segment lost 8 bases and the V segment lost 1 base, leaving 5 bases of the junction unmatched. Germline V gene data show CDR1 as KGHDR and CDR2 as SFDVKD.